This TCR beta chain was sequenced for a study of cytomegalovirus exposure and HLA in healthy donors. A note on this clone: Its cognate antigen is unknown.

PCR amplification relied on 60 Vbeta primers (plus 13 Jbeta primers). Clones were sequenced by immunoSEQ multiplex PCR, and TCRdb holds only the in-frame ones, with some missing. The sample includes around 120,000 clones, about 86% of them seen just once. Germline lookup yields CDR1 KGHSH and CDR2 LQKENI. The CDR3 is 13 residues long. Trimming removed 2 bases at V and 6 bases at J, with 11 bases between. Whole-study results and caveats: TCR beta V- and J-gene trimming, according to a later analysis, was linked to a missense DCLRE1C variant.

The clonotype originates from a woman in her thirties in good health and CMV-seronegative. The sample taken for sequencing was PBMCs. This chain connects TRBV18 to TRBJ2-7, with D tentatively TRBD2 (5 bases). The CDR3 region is CASSPEGMTEQYF. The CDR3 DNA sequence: TGTGCCAGCTCACCAGAGGGTATGACCGAGCAGTACTTC.